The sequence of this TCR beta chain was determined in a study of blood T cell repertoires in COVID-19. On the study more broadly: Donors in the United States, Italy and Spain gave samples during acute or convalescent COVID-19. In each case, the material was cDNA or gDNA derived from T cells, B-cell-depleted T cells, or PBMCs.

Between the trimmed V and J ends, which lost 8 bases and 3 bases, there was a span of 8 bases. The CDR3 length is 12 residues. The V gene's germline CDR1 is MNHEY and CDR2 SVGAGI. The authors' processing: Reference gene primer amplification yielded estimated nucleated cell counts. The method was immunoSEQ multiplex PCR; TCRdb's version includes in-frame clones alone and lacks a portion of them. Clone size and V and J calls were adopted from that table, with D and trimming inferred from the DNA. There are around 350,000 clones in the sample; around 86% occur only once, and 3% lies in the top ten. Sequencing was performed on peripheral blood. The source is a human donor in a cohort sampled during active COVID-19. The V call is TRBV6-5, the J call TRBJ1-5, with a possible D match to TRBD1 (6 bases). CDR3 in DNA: TGTGCCAGCGGACAGTCCAATCAGCCCCAGCATTTT. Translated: CASGQSNQPQHF.